The clone carrying this T cell receptor (beta chain) was found a few times. Its antigen is undetermined. This sample is drawn from a study of blood T cells in healthy people across ages. A sample-barcoded 5' primer and a J-beta primer mix were used in a second PCR of roughly 6 to 11 cycles. Sequencing yielded, for each sample, at least 2.5 million paired-end reads carrying CDR3. TCRdb called the 5' RACE reads again in MiXCR, with one record for every CDR3 protein. The table lists just over 800,000 distinct CDR3 sequences, 55% to 65% of them singletons. Isolation per sample recovered at least 7 million PBMCs. General study findings and limits: PBMCs were not sorted, which prevented a conclusive comparison of naive versus antigen-experienced cells. Diversity estimates drawn from one million T cells were deemed underestimates.

Germline CDR1 reads SGHRS; CDR2 reads YFSETQ. The CDR3 has 14 amino acids. The V end lost 0 bases, the J end lost 6 bases, and 13 bases lay between the germline ends. The rearrangement links TRBV5-1 to TRBJ2-7; D is perhaps TRBD2 (5 bases). The TCR originated in a man aged 25-45 years in good health. Sequenced: blood. The CDR3 coding sequence is TGCGCCAGCAGCTTGGGGTTGACCGGAGGCGAGCAGTACTTC. Its protein is CASSLGLTGGEQYF.